This TCR beta chain came from a study of T-cell reconstitution after alpha-beta-depleted transplantation in children. This clonotype was recorded a few times. The antigen remains unidentified. Researchers prepared the TCRbeta library using unique molecular identifiers, the study reports. TCRdb used MiXCR to reprocess the PCR reads, holding one entry per CDR3 protein. The data hold hundreds of thousands of distinct CDR3 sequences, with roughly 14% observed a single time. The CDR3 length is 17 residues. The ends lost 4 bases at V and 4 bases at J; junction bases unmatched: 11. The germline gives CDR1 SGHVS, CDR2 FNYEAQ. General study findings and limits: Several hundred expanded graft clones reportedly were the source of alpha-beta T cells about two months after transplant.

This TCR was sampled from a girl aged 2 to 9 with congenital amegakaryocytic thrombocytopenia, due to receive a stem cell transplant. Source: PBMCs, taken before TCRalphabeta/CD19-depleted stem cell transplant. V is TRBV7-6 and J is TRBJ2-3; 10 bases align to TRBD1. Here the CDR3 DNA reads TGTGCCAGCAGCTCCCCCCAACGGGACAGGGGATCAGATACGCAGTATTTT. Translation gives CASSSPQRDRGSDTQYF.